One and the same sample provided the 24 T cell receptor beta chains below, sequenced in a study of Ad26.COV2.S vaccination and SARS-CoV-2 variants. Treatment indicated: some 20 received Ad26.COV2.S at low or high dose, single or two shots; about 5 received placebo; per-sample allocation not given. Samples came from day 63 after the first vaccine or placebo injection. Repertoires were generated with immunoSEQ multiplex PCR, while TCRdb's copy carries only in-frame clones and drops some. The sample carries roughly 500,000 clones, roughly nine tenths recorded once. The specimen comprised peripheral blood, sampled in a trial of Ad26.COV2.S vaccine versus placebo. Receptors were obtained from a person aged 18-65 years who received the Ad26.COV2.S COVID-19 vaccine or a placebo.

The CDR3 DNA follows: TGCGCCAGCTTGTCCCGGGACCGGAGGTTGGAGGAGCTGTTTTTT. Translated: CASLSRDRRLEELFF. The V call is TRBV23-1, the J call TRBJ2-2; D possibly uses TRBD1 or TRBD2 (5 bases each). TRBV23-1 is assigned to the ORF class and has an uncertain function. The CDR3 is 15 amino acids. The ends were cut back, 8 bases at V and 10 bases at J, with 23 bases in the middle.

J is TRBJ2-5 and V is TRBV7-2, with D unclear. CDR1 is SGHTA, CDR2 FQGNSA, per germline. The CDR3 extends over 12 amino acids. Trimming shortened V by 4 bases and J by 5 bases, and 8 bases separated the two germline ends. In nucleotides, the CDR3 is TGTGCCAGCAGCTCACTTCGGGAGACCCAGTACTTC. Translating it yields CASSSLRETQYF.

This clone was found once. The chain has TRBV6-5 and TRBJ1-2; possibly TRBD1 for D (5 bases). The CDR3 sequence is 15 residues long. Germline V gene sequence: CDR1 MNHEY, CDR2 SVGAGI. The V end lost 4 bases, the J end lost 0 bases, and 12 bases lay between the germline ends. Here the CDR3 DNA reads TGTGCCAGCAGTTCCGCTGGGGACTCTAACTATGGCTACACCTTC. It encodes CASSSAGDSNYGYTF.

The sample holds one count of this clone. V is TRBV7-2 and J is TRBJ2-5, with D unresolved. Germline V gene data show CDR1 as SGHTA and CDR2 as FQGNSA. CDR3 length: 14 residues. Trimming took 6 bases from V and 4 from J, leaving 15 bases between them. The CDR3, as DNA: TGTGCCAGCAGGCGAGGATTCACGCTAGAGACCCAGTACTTC. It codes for CASRRGFTLETQYF.

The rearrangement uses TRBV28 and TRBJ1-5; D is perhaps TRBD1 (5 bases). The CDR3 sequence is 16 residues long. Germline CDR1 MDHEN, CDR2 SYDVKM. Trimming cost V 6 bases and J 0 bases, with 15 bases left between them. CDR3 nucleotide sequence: TGTGCCAGCAGGGCCCGGGGGTTCTATAGCAATCAGCCCCAGCATTTT. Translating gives CASRARGFYSNQPQHF.

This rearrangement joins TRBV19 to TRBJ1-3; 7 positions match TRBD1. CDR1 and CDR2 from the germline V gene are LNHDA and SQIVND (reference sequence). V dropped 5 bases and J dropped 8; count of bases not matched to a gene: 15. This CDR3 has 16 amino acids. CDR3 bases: TGTGCCAGTAGTTCCCAGGGACGACAGGGTGCGGACACCATATATTTT. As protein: CASSSQGRQGADTIYF.

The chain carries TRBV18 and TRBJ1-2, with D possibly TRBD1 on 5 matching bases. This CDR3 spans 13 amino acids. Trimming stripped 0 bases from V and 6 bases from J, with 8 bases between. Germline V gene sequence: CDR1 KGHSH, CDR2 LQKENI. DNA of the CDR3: TGTGCCAGCTCACCACCGACCAGGGATGGCTACACCTTC. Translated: CASSPPTRDGYTF.

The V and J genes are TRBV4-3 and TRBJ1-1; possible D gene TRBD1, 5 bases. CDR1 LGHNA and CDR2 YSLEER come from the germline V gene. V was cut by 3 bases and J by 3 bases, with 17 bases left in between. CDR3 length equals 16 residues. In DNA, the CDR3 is TGCGCCAGCAGCCAGACCCGGGGGTTGGGGGACACTGAAGCTTTCTTT. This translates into CASSQTRGLGDTEAFF.

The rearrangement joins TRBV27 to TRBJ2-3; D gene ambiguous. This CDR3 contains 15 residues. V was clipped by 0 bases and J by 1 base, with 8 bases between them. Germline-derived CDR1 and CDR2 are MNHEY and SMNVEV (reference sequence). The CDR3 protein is CASSLSGLGTDTQYF. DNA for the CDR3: TGTGCCAGCAGTTTATCGGGGTTAGGCACAGATACGCAGTATTTT.

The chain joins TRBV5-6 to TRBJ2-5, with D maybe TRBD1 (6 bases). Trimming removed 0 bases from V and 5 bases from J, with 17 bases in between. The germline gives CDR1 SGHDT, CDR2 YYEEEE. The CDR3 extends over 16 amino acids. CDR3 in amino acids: CASSLVFRGGGETQYF. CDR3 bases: TGTGCCAGCAGCTTGGTTTTTCGAGGGGGTGGGGAGACCCAGTACTTC.

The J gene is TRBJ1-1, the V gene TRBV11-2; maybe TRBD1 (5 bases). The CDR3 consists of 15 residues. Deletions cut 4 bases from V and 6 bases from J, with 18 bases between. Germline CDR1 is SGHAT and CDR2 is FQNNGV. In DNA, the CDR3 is TGTGCCAGCAGCTCCCCGGGGCCGGACATCGCTGAAGCTTTCTTT. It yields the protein CASSSPGPDIAEAFF.

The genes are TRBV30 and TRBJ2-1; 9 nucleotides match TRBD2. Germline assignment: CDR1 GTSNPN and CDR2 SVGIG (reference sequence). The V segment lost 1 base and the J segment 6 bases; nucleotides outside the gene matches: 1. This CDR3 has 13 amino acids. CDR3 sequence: CAWSGGRVNEQFF. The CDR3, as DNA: TGTGCCTGGAGTGGCGGGAGGGTCAATGAGCAGTTCTTC.

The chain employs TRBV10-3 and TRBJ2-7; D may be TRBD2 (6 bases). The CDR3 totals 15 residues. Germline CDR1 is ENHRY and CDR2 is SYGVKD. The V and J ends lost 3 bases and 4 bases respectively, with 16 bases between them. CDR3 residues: CAISEHSGRSYEQYF. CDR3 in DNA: TGTGCCATCAGTGAACACTCGGGGAGGTCGTACGAGCAGTACTTC.

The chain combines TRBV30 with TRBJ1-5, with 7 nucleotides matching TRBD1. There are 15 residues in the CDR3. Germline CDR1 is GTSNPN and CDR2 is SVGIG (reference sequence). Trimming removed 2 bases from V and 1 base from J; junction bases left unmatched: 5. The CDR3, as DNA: TGTGCCTGGAGTTCGGGACAGATCAGCAATCAGCCCCAGCATTTT. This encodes CAWSSGQISNQPQHF.

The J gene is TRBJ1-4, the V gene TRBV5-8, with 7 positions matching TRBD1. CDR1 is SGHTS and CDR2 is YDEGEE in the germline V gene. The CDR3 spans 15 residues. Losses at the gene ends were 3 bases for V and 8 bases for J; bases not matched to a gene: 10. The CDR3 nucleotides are TGTGCCAGCAGCTACCGACAGGGTAATAGGGAAAAACTGTTTTTT. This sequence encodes CASSYRQGNREKLFF.

The DNA of the CDR3 is TGTGCCAGCAGTGAACTCTACGAGCAGTACTTC. Translation gives CASSELYEQYF. This chain links TRBV6-4 with TRBJ2-7; no clear D gene. The CDR3 runs to 11 residues. CDR1 and CDR2 (germline): MRHNA, SNTAGT. V lost 3 bases and J lost 3, with 3 bases in between.

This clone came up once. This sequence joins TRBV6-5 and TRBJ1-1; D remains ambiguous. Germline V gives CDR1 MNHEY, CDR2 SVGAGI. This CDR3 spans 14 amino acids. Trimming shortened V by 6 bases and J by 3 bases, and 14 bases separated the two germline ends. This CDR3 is CASSLSWVYTEAFF. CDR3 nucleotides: TGTGCCAGCAGCCTTAGTTGGGTGTACACTGAAGCTTTCTTT.

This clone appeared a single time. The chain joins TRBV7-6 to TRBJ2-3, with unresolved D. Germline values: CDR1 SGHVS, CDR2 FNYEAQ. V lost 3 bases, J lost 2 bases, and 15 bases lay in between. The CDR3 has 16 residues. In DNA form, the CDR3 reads TGTGCCAGCAGCTTGTCAGGTCCTCCCTACACAGATACGCAGTATTTT. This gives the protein CASSLSGPPYTDTQYF.

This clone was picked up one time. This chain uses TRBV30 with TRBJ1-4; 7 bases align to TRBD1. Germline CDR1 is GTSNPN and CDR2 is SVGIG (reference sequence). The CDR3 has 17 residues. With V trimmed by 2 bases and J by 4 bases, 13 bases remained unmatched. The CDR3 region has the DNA TGTGCCTGGAGTCGCGGTTACAGGGGAGCTGGTAATGAAAAACTGTTTTTT. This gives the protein CAWSRGYRGAGNEKLFF. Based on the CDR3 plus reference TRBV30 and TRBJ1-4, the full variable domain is SQTIHQWPATLVQPVGSPLSLECTVEGTSNPNLYWYRQAAGRGLQLLFYSVGIGQISSEVPQNLSASRPQDRQFILSSKKLLLSDSGFYLCAWSRGYRGAGNEKLFFGSGTQLSVL.

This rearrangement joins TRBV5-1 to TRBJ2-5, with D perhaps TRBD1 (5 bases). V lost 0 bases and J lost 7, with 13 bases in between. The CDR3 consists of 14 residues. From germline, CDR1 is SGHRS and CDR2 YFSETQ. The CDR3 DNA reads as TGCGCCAGCAGCTTGGAGACAGTTTGGGGGACCCAGTACTTC. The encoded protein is CASSLETVWGTQYF.

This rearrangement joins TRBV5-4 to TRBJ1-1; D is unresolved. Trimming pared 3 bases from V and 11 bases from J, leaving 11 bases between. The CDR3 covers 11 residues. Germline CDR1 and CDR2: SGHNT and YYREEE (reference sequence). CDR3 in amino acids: CASSWIFEAFF. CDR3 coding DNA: TGTGCCAGCAGCTGGATTTTTGAGGCTTTCTTT.

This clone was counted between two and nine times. The CDR3 region is CASSYSIRVNGYTF. The CDR3, as DNA: TGTGCCAGCAGTTACTCGATTAGGGTTAATGGCTACACCTTC. The V and J genes are TRBV6-5 and TRBJ1-2; D is undetermined. Germline values: CDR1 MNHEY, CDR2 SVGAGI. There are 14 residues in the CDR3. V lost 0 bases to trimming and J lost 6 bases, with 11 bases between them.

The CDR3 protein is CASSLEGDQETQYF. The CDR3 region has the DNA TGCGCCAGCAGCTTGGAAGGGGATCAAGAGACCCAGTACTTC. The gene calls are TRBV5-1 and TRBJ2-5; D is possibly TRBD1 (5 bases). Germline lookup yields CDR1 SGHRS and CDR2 YFSETQ. This CDR3 spans 14 amino acids. V lost 0 bases and J lost 2, with 8 bases in between.

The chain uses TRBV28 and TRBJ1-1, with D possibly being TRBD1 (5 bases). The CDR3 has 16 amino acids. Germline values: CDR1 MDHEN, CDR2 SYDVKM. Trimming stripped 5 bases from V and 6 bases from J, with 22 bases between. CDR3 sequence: CASSPAGQGRVAEAFF. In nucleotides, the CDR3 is TGTGCCAGCAGTCCGGCGGGGCAGGGACGGGTTGCTGAAGCTTTCTTT.